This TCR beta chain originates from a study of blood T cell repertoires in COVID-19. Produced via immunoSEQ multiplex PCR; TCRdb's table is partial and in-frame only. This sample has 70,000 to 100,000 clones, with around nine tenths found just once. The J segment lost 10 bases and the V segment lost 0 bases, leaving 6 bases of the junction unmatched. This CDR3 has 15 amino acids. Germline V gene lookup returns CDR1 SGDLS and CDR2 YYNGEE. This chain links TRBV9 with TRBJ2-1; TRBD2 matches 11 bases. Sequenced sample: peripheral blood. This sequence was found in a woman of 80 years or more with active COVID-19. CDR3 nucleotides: TGTGCCAGCAGCGTAGATCTAGCGGGAGGAAACGAGCAGTTCTTC. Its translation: CASSVDLAGGNEQFF.